The T cell receptor beta chain described here comes from a study of blood T cell repertoires in COVID-19. Overall study: The United States, Italy and Spain provided the acute and convalescent COVID-19 samples. From T cells, B-cell-depleted T cells, or PBMCs came the material, which was cDNA or gDNA.

It was during active infection that Seattle patients were enrolled and then longitudinally followed. Trimming took 1 base from V and 7 from J, leaving 11 bases between them. The V gene's germline CDR1 is MNHEY and CDR2 SMNVEV (reference sequence). CDR3 length: 15 residues. Per the original methods: Researchers report that nucleated cell counts were estimated from reference gene primer amplification. The protocol was immunoSEQ multiplex PCR, while the TCRdb copy is restricted to in-frame clones and leaves out a portion. The V and J calls and clone size come from that table; D and trimming were worked out from the DNA. This sample carries nearly 350,000 clones, 87% of them seen once, and the ten largest clones take around 6%.

The sequence came from a woman aged 50 to 65 with COVID-19, enrolled during active disease. Sequencing was done on a sample of peripheral blood. This chain links TRBV27 with TRBJ1-6; D is unresolved. CDR3 amino acids: CASSLFVQANSPLHF. In nucleotides, the CDR3 is TGTGCCAGCAGTTTATTTGTCCAGGCCAATTCACCCCTCCACTTT.